These 13 T cell receptor beta chains were all obtained from the same sample, sequenced in a study of cytomegalovirus exposure and HLA in healthy donors (dated 2017 in TCRdb). Receptors were amplified or captured by the immunoSEQ multiplex PCR assay. For the multiplex PCR, a mixture combining 60 forward primers for TCR Vbeta segments and 13 reverse primers for TCR Jbeta segments was used. In its TCRdb copy, this immuneACCESS table keeps in-frame sequences only and misses some clones. Where compared with another copy, unresolved V genes explain less than half of these, and the others have no known cause. Across this sample there are under 150,000 clones, with about 80% seen only once. The ten largest account for under 4.5% of the sample. The sequenced sample was PBMCs. All receptors come from a man aged 18 to 29 in good health and CMV-seronegative.

This clone appeared once. The CDR3 coding sequence is TGTGCCAGCAGCTTTTATGGGGCAGTAGCCAAAAACATTCAGTACTTC. Residues: CASSFYGAVAKNIQYF. This sequence joins TRBV5-6 and TRBJ2-4; D is possibly TRBD1 (5 bases). The CDR3 runs to 16 residues. Per the germline V gene, CDR1 is SGHDT and CDR2 is YYEEEE. Deletions cut 2 bases from V and 0 bases from J, with 12 bases between.

In the case of this clone: As the CDR3 is not closed by the conserved phenylalanine or tryptophan, this likely results from a read error. CDR3 region: CASSDSTRGTDTQYV. The CDR3 bases are TGTGCCAGCAGTGACTCGACTAGAGGGACAGATACGCAGTATGTT. The genes are TRBV6-4 and TRBJ2-3; D might be TRBD2 (6 bases). The CDR3 loop spans 15 amino acids. Germline V gives CDR1 MRHNA, CDR2 SNTAGT. The V end lost 0 bases, the J end lost 3 bases, and 10 bases lay between the germline ends.

The chain has TRBV10-1 and TRBJ2-5; TRBD2 is a possible D gene (5 bases). The CDR3 is 17 residues long. The germline gives CDR1 WNHNN, CDR2 SYGVQD (reference sequence). Trimming removed 0 bases at V and 0 bases at J, with 14 bases between. CDR3 loop: CASSESGAGRYQETQYF. The DNA for the CDR3 is TGCGCCAGCAGTGAGTCGGGCGCGGGCCGGTACCAAGAGACCCAGTACTTC.

V gene TRBV7-8 combines with J gene TRBJ2-3; D gene ambiguous. The germline gives CDR1 SGHVS, CDR2 FQNEAQ. The CDR3 has 14 residues. V lost 5 bases to trimming and J lost 1 base, with 10 bases between them. The CDR3 protein is CASSPRSGTDTQYF. CDR3 DNA: TGTGCCAGCAGCCCGAGGAGTGGCACAGATACGCAGTATTTT.

The V call is TRBV28, the J call TRBJ2-5, with TRBD2 as a possible D gene (6 bases). From germline, CDR1 is MDHEN and CDR2 SYDVKM. CDR3 length equals 15 residues. Trimming pared 6 bases from V and 2 bases from J, leaving 16 bases between. The CDR3 DNA reads TGTGCCAGCAGAATACTCGGGACTCCTCAAGAGACCCAGTACTTC. This encodes CASRILGTPQETQYF.

The genes are TRBV29-1 and TRBJ2-7, with TRBD2 as a possible D gene (6 bases). Looked up from germline, CDR1 is SQVTM and CDR2 is ANQGSEA. The V end lost 6 bases, the J end lost 5 bases, and 17 bases lay between the germline ends. There are 13 residues in the CDR3. This CDR3 is CSVGGPAKDEQYF. The CDR3 DNA reads as TGCAGCGTCGGGGGACCGGCCAAAGACGAGCAGTACTTC.

The chain uses TRBV28 and TRBJ2-3; TRBD1 might be the D (6 bases). The CDR3 sequence is 16 residues long. V gave up 2 bases and J gave up 1 base, with 13 bases separating them. Germline V gene sequence: CDR1 MDHEN, CDR2 SYDVKM. This chain's CDR3 is CASSLQGSGGTDTQYF. The CDR3 DNA reads TGTGCCAGCAGTTTACAGGGGAGTGGGGGCACAGATACGCAGTATTTT.

This chain uses TRBV28 with TRBJ2-7; 8 bases are a match to TRBD1. V dropped 5 bases and J dropped 6; count of bases not matched to a gene: 3. From germline, CDR1 is MDHEN and CDR2 SYDVKM. The CDR3 loop spans 12 amino acids. The CDR3 loop is CASSRDRTEQYF. The CDR3 region has the DNA TGTGCCAGCAGTCGGGACAGGACCGAGCAGTACTTC.

V is TRBV29-1 and J is TRBJ2-3; 7 bases map to TRBD1. The CDR3 spans 14 residues. Unmatched junction bases numbered 8, after V lost 6 bases and J lost 2 bases. In germline, CDR1 is SQVTM, CDR2 ANQGSEA. CDR3 residues: CSVADRAHTDTQYF. The DNA of the CDR3 is TGCAGCGTAGCCGACAGGGCCCACACAGATACGCAGTATTTT.

This chain connects TRBV11-2 to TRBJ2-1, with TRBD2 identical over 9 bases. The J segment lost 5 bases and the V segment lost 6 bases, leaving 5 bases of the junction unmatched. CDR1 SGHAT and CDR2 FQNNGV come from the germline V gene. This CDR3 region has 14 residues. CDR3 sequence: CASRGLALNNEQFF. The CDR3 DNA follows: TGTGCCAGCAGGGGACTAGCTCTAAACAATGAGCAGTTCTTC.

Notes on this clone: Other DNA sequences in the same sample also yield this CDR3. The V gene is TRBV30, the J gene TRBJ1-6, with TRBD1 matching over 7 bases. V was pared by 2 bases and J by 6 bases, with 1 base of the junction left unmatched. This CDR3 has 13 residues. CDR1 GTSNPN and CDR2 SVGIG come from the germline V gene (reference sequence). This CDR3 is CAWSTGVNSPLHF. CDR3 coding DNA: TGTGCCTGGAGTACAGGGGTTAATTCACCCCTCCACTTT.

This chain connects TRBV7-9 to TRBJ2-7; D unclear. Trimming removed 3 bases at V and 6 bases at J, with 3 bases between. This CDR3 is built from 10 residues. Per the germline V gene, CDR1 is SEHNR and CDR2 is FQNEAQ (reference sequence). CDR3: CASSLAEQYF. CDR3 nucleotide sequence: TGTGCCAGCAGCTTGGCCGAGCAGTACTTC.

This sequence joins TRBV13 and TRBJ1-2; D gene ambiguous. The CDR3 consists of 12 residues. CDR1 PRHDT and CDR2 FYEKMQ come from the germline V gene (reference sequence). V lost 4 bases to trimming and J lost 3 bases, with 6 bases between them. DNA of the CDR3: TGTGCCAGCAGCTCCAATTACTATGGCTACACCTTC. Amino acids: CASSSNYYGYTF.